This T cell receptor (beta chain) emerged from a study of CD8+ T cells in alopecia areata. Extraction and reverse transcription of RNA yielded cDNA as the sequencing template. Some clones are missing from TCRdb's copy, which holds only in-frame ones; the method was immunoSEQ multiplex PCR. The sample lists roughly 180,000 clones; 51% were seen once. As for treatment: oral pan-JAK inhibitor, 5-10 mg twice daily. Study-level findings and limits: Tofacitinib significantly reduced both scalp clonality and expanded CD8+ clones among the top 100.

With respect to this clone: What it recognizes is unknown.

Sequences were derived from CD8+ T cells sorted from blood, sampled around week 54, from a patient treated with tofacitinib. The source is a human donor with alopecia areata.

This chain's CDR3 is CASSISGNTEAFF. CDR3 bases: TGTGCCAGTAGTATCTCAGGGAACACTGAAGCTTTCTTT. The chain employs TRBV19 and TRBJ1-1; D unclear. Per the germline V gene, CDR1 is LNHDA and CDR2 is SQIVND (reference sequence). Trimming shortened V by 3 bases and J by 1 base, and 6 bases separated the two germline ends. The CDR3 sequence is 13 residues long.